Many counts were recorded for the clone carrying this T cell receptor beta chain. The antigen remains unidentified. Relative to the germline gene, one junction end is altered; a read error may explain this. This specimen belongs to a study of blood T cells in healthy people across ages. General study findings and limits: TCR beta diversity tracked closely with naive T cell percentage.

The second PCR ran roughly 7 to 11 cycles with a sample-barcoded 5' primer and J-beta primers. TCRdb passed the 5' RACE reads through MiXCR, listing each CDR3 protein once. The table records hundreds of thousands of distinct CDR3 sequences, 58% of them present only once. From germline, CDR1 is KGHSH and CDR2 LQKENI. There are 12 residues in the CDR3. The chain employs TRBV18 and TRBJ2-5; D unresolved. The TCR was taken from a man aged 25 to 45 in good health. Sequencing was performed on blood. CDR3: CASAPMGETQYF. CDR3 DNA sequence: TGTGCCAGCGCACCCATGGGGGAGACCCAGTACTTC.